Listed here is a single TCR beta chain. Method: immunoSEQ multiplex PCR; TCRdb's copy keeps in-frame clones and lacks some. The profile shows under 150,000 clones, 75% to 90% of them singletons. These data are taken from a study of blood T cell repertoires in COVID-19. What was sequenced was peripheral blood. This receptor was identified in a woman aged 40-49 years with acute or convalescent COVID-19.

The CDR3 nucleotides are TGTGCCAGTAATCCCGCCCTGCGGGACTGGGGCTACACCTTC. It encodes CASNPALRDWGYTF. V gene TRBV19 combines with J gene TRBJ1-2, with D possibly matching TRBD1 (5 bases). Trimming pared 7 bases from V and 8 bases from J, leaving 20 bases between. The CDR3 runs 14 residues. Germline CDR1 LNHDA, CDR2 SQIVND (reference sequence).